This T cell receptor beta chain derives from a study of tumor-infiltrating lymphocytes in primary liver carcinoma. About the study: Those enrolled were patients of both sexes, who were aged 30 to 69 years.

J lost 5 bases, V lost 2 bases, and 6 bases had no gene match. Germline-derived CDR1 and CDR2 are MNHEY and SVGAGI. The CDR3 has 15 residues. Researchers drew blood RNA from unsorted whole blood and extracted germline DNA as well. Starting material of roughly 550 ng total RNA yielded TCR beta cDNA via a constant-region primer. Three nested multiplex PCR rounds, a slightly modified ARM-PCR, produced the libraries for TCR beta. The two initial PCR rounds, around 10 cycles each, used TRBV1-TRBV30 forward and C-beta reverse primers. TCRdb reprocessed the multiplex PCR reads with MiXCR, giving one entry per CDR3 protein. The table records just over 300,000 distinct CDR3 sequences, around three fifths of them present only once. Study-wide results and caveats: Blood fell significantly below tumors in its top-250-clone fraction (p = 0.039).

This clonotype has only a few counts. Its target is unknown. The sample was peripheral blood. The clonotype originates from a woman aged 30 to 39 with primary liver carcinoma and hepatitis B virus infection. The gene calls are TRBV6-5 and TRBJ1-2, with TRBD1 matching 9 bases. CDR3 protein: CASSYAGTGTYGYTF. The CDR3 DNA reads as TGTGCCAGCAGTTACGCCGGGACAGGGACTTATGGCTACACCTTC.